One and the same sample provided the 32 T cell receptor beta chains below, sequenced in a study of control samples from healthy donors and cancer patients. TCRdb's table, derived via immunoSEQ multiplex PCR, lists solely in-frame clones and lacks some. The profile covers over 90,000 clones, with around 88% appearing a single time and about 18% taken by the ten largest. Sequencing was carried out using PBMCs. The receptors shown here come from a man aged 55-75 years with lung cancer.

J is TRBJ2-1 and V is TRBV29-1; TRBD1 aligns across 7 bases. The ends lost 8 bases at V and 7 bases at J; junction bases unmatched: 2. Per germline, CDR1 SQVTM and CDR2 ANQGSEA. This CDR3 is 10 amino acids long. CDR3 protein: CSLQGNEQFF. The CDR3 DNA reads as TGCAGCTTACAGGGGAATGAGCAGTTCTTC.

The V gene is TRBV27, the J gene TRBJ2-2; D unclear. CDR1 MNHEY and CDR2 SMNVEV come from the germline V gene (reference sequence). The CDR3 runs to 15 residues. Between the trimmed V and J ends, which lost 8 bases and 0 bases, there was a span of 13 bases. CDR3 bases: TGTGCCAGCCAAGGGTCGGGTGCGAACACCGGGGAGCTGTTTTTT. This codes for CASQGSGANTGELFF.

This clone was found once. The chain has TRBV7-8 and TRBJ1-1; D is unclear. The germline gives CDR1 SGHVS, CDR2 FQNEAQ. Trimming removed 5 bases at V and 5 bases at J, with 12 bases between. The CDR3 covers 13 residues. CDR3 amino acids: CASSPLLGTEAFF. The CDR3 DNA is TGTGCCAGCAGCCCCTTGCTTGGAACTGAAGCTTTCTTT.

This rearrangement joins TRBV2 to TRBJ2-5; TRBD2 is a possible D gene (6 bases). The CDR3 sequence is 16 residues long. V was clipped by 6 bases and J by 0 bases, with 17 bases between them. CDR1 is SNHLY and CDR2 is FYNNEI in the germline V gene. CDR3 DNA sequence: TGTGCCAGCAGCCCCCGGATCCGGACTAACCAAGAGACCCAGTACTTC. Its translation: CASSPRIRTNQETQYF.

CDR3 in amino acids: CASSLRDTYNEQFF. CDR3 coding DNA: TGTGCCAGCAGCCTTAGGGACACCTACAATGAGCAGTTCTTC. The V call is TRBV9, the J call TRBJ2-1; weak D call: TRBD1 (6 bases). The CDR3 spans 14 residues. V was clipped by 4 bases and J by 2 bases, with 10 bases between them. CDR1 and CDR2 (germline): SGDLS, YYNGEE.

The genes are TRBV7-9 and TRBJ1-1, with D unclear. This CDR3 has 15 amino acids. Trimming left V 1 base short and J 1 base short, with 10 bases between. Germline V gives CDR1 SEHNR, CDR2 FQNEAQ (reference sequence). Here the CDR3 reads CASSLVAGSNTEAFF. DNA of the CDR3: TGTGCCAGCAGCTTAGTGGCGGGGTCGAACACTGAAGCTTTCTTT.

The chain joins TRBV19 to TRBJ1-5; possibly TRBD1 for D (5 bases). In germline, CDR1 is LNHDA, CDR2 SQIVND (reference sequence). The V gene lost 1 base and the J gene lost 13 bases, with 11 bases spanning the gap. This CDR3 comprises 12 residues. CDR3 sequence reads: CASSIGKGSQHF. For the CDR3, the DNA is TGTGCCAGTAGTATAGGAAAGGGGAGTCAGCATTTT.

This chain connects TRBV4-1 to TRBJ1-1; D is uncertain. Germline CDR1 is MGHRA and CDR2 is YSYEKL. This CDR3 region has 13 residues. V was pared by 3 bases and J by 0 bases, with 5 bases between. The CDR3 DNA reads as TGCGCCAGCAGCCAGACCATGAACACTGAAGCTTTCTTT. Its protein product is CASSQTMNTEAFF.

The J gene is TRBJ1-2, the V gene TRBV12-5, with 7 positions matching TRBD1. Germline CDR1 LGHNT, CDR2 FRNRAP. The junction had 5 bases not matched to a gene; V was cut back by 1 base and J by 0 bases. The CDR3 covers 16 residues. CDR3 loop: CASGLDPGQPNYGYTF. The CDR3 coding sequence is TGTGCTAGTGGTTTGGACCCGGGACAGCCTAACTATGGCTACACCTTC. Full variable domain (rest looked up from reference TRBV12-5 and TRBJ1-2): DARVTQTPRHKVTEMGQEVTMRCQPILGHNTVFWYRQTMMQGLELLAYFRNRAPLDDSGMPKDRFSAEMPDATLATLKIQPSEPRDSAVYFCASGLDPGQPNYGYTFGSGTRLTVV.

The chain employs TRBV7-2 and TRBJ2-1, with D possibly called TRBD1 or TRBD2 (5 bases each). The CDR3 loop spans 13 amino acids. Germline lookup yields CDR1 SGHTA and CDR2 FQGNSA. V was pared by 1 base and J by 14 bases, with 15 bases between. The CDR3 sequence is CASSLVGREGKFF. As DNA, the CDR3 is TGTGCCAGCAGCTTAGTGGGGCGTGAGGGAAAGTTCTTC.

The chain links TRBV4-1 to TRBJ1-4; TRBD1 might be the D (5 bases). Germline CDR1 is MGHRA and CDR2 is YSYEKL. The V end was cut by 5 bases, the J end by 0 bases, with 10 bases between. The length of the CDR3 is 15 residues. The chain's CDR3 is CASSLGHATNEKLFF. In DNA, the CDR3 is TGCGCCAGCAGCTTAGGACATGCAACTAATGAAAAACTGTTTTTT.

The CDR3 here is CASAWGGNTEAFF. CDR3 DNA: TGTGCCAGCGCTTGGGGGGGGAACACTGAAGCTTTCTTT. The rearrangement links TRBV14 to TRBJ1-1; D possibly corresponds to TRBD1 (5 bases). Per the germline V gene, CDR1 is SGHDN and CDR2 is FVKESK. The CDR3 is 13 residues long. Trimming left V 8 bases short and J 1 base short, with 11 bases between.

V gene TRBV5-4 combines with J gene TRBJ2-1, with D maybe TRBD2 (6 bases). This CDR3 has 15 residues. Germline lookup yields CDR1 SGHNT and CDR2 YYREEE (reference sequence). Trimming took off 0 bases at V and 6 bases at J, with 13 bases between the two ends. Here the CDR3 reads CASSLVGASANEQFF. CDR3 sequence (DNA): TGTGCCAGCAGCTTGGTTGGGGCTAGCGCCAATGAGCAGTTCTTC.

Comment on this clone: Germline and junction disagree at one end, which may indicate a read error. V gene TRBV14 combines with J gene TRBJ1-1; no definite D call. This CDR3 contains 15 residues. CDR1 and CDR2 (germline): SGHDN, FVKESK. CDR3 in amino acids: CASSEDFPDYTEAFF. Written as DNA, the CDR3 is TGTGCCAGCAGCGAAGACTTCCCGGACTACACTGAAGCTTTCTTT.

In regard to this clone: Additional DNA sequences in this sample encode the identical CDR3. The V call is TRBV5-1, the J call TRBJ2-3; the match to TRBD2 covers 8 bases. In germline, CDR1 is SGHRS, CDR2 YFSETQ. This CDR3 spans 16 amino acids. The V segment lost 0 bases and the J segment 0 bases; nucleotides outside the gene matches: 3. CDR3 DNA: TGCGCCAGCAGCTTGGACGGGGGGGGGAGCACAGATACGCAGTATTTT. This encodes CASSLDGGGSTDTQYF. Full variable domain (outside the CDR3, taken from reference TRBV5-1 and TRBJ2-3): KAGVTQTPRYLIKTRGQQVTLSCSPISGHRSVSWYQQTPGQGLQFLFEYFSETQRNKGNFPGRFSGRQFSNSRSEMNVSTLELGDSALYLCASSLDGGGSTDTQYFGPGTRLTVL.

The CDR3 is CAWSVLPSYEQYF. The CDR3 nucleotides read TGTGCCTGGAGTGTATTACCTAGCTACGAGCAGTACTTC. This chain links TRBV30 with TRBJ2-5; D remains ambiguous. The J call may not be correct, given that the DNA end is closer to TRBJ2-7. The CDR3 sequence is 13 residues long. Germline CDR1 reads GTSNPN; CDR2 reads SVGIG (reference sequence).

This rearrangement joins TRBV6-5 to TRBJ1-2; 7 nucleotides match TRBD1. The J segment lost 4 bases and the V segment lost 0 bases, leaving 2 bases of the junction unmatched. The germline CDR1 and CDR2 sequences are MNHEY and SVGAGI. This CDR3 region has 14 residues. The CDR3 here is CASSYSGGTYGYTF. In DNA, the CDR3 is TGTGCCAGCAGTTACTCAGGGGGCACCTATGGCTACACCTTC.

This clone was seen a single time. The chain couples TRBV5-4 to TRBJ1-5, with D possibly TRBD1 on 5 matching bases. Germline values: CDR1 SGHNT, CDR2 YYREEE (reference sequence). The CDR3 length is 14 residues. Trimming pared 4 bases from V and 3 bases from J, leaving 11 bases between. The CDR3 protein is CASSQDSNNQPQHF. The CDR3 DNA is TGTGCCAGCAGCCAAGACAGTAACAATCAGCCCCAGCATTTT.

The chain joins TRBV5-1 to TRBJ1-4; no definite D call. Germline V gene lookup returns CDR1 SGHRS and CDR2 YFSETQ. The CDR3 is 14 amino acids. V was shortened by 9 bases and J by 7 bases, with 19 bases between the two germline ends. Written as DNA, the CDR3 is TGCGCCACAAAACAAGGGTATGATGCTGAAAAACTGTTTTTT. Translating it yields CATKQGYDAEKLFF.

A word on this clone: Other DNA sequences of this sample code for an identical CDR3. The chain links TRBV11-3 to TRBJ2-7; TRBD2 agrees at 8 bases. From germline, CDR1 is SGHNT and CDR2 YENEEA. CDR3 length: 13 residues. The junction had 0 bases not matched to a gene; V was cut back by 3 bases and J by 2 bases. The CDR3 nucleotides are TGTGCCAGCAGCTTGCGGGGGGCCTACGAGCAGTACGTC. Translation gives CASSLRGAYEQYV.

Comments on this clone: The identical CDR3 is also encoded by other nucleotide sequences in the sample. The rearrangement links TRBV3-1 (or the pseudogene TRBV3-2) to TRBJ2-3, with unresolved D. The CDR3 extends over 12 amino acids. The V end was cut by 0 bases, the J end by 6 bases, with 4 bases between. The germline CDR1 and CDR2 sequences are LGHDT and YNNKEL (reference sequence). CDR3 amino acids: CASSQDRDTQYF. In DNA form, the CDR3 reads TGTGCCAGCAGCCAAGACAGGGATACGCAGTATTTT.

V gene TRBV2 combines with J gene TRBJ1-6, with D possibly TRBD1 on 5 matching bases. Germline loops: CDR1 SNHLY, CDR2 FYNNEI. This CDR3 comprises 18 residues. Trimming took off 2 bases at V and 0 bases at J, with 14 bases between the two ends. DNA for the CDR3: TGTGCCAGCAGTGAAATTGGGGGGATGAGCTCCTATAATTCACCCCTCCACTTT. Translating gives CASSEIGGMSSYNSPLHF.

The rearrangement joins TRBV7-8 to TRBJ1-3, with a possible D match to TRBD1 (5 bases). The germline gives CDR1 SGHVS, CDR2 FQNEAQ. The length of the CDR3 is 16 residues. Trimming removed 4 bases from V and 0 bases from J, with 13 bases in between. As DNA, the CDR3 is TGTGCCAGCAGCTCTCAGGGCAGGTTCTCTGGAAACACCATATATTTT. Its protein is CASSSQGRFSGNTIYF.

The chain employs TRBV10-3 and TRBJ2-5; D might be TRBD1 (6 bases). This CDR3 is built from 15 residues. The ends were cut back, 6 bases at V and 4 bases at J, with 18 bases in the middle. CDR1 and CDR2 from the germline V gene are ENHRY and SYGVKD. CDR3 nucleotides: TGTGCCATCAGCCCCCGGGACATGGAAGGAGAGACCCAGTACTTC. It yields the protein CAISPRDMEGETQYF.

The chain uses TRBV7-8 and TRBJ2-2; 8 nucleotides line up with TRBD1. J was trimmed by 5 bases and V by 0 bases; bases with no gene match: 8. Germline assignment: CDR1 SGHVS and CDR2 FQNEAQ. This CDR3 has 17 residues. The DNA of the CDR3 is TGTGCCAGCAGCTTAGCGTTACCCGGGACAGGAACCGGGGAGCTGTTTTTT. This codes for CASSLALPGTGTGELFF.

The DNA for the CDR3 is TGTGCCAGCAGCCAAGATCCAGTGGCAGATACGCAGTATTTT. Residues: CASSQDPVADTQYF. V and J are TRBV3-1 (or the pseudogene TRBV3-2) and TRBJ2-3; D is uncertain. Germline V CDR1 and CDR2: LGHDT, YNNKEL (reference sequence). Deletions cut 0 bases from V and 4 bases from J, with 8 bases between. The CDR3 consists of 14 residues.

This chain connects TRBV6-5 to TRBJ2-7; 7 bases are shared with TRBD1. Germline trimming cut 6 bases from V and 5 bases from J; bases unmatched to any gene: 13. This CDR3 comprises 15 residues. CDR1 and CDR2 from the germline V gene are MNHEY and SVGAGI. The CDR3 reads CASRHSGTAKDEQYV. The CDR3 DNA follows: TGTGCCAGCAGACACTCCGGGACAGCGAAGGACGAGCAGTACGTC.

The chain employs TRBV5-1 and TRBJ2-3; TRBD2 might be the D (6 bases). Germline CDR1 and CDR2: SGHRS and YFSETQ. CDR3 length: 15 amino acids. Trimming stripped 1 base from V and 1 base from J, with 10 bases between. In DNA form, the CDR3 reads TGCGCCAGCAGCTTGCTAGCGAGTGGCACAGATACGCAGTATTTT. This translates into CASSLLASGTDTQYF.

The CDR3 DNA is TGTGCCAGCAGCTCCAGGGACTCCTACGAGCAGTACTTC. It specifies CASSSRDSYEQYF. The chain recombines TRBV7-9 with TRBJ2-7; perhaps TRBD1 as D (5 bases). The length of the CDR3 is 13 residues. V lost 4 bases to trimming and J lost 0 bases, with 7 bases between them. Germline loops: CDR1 SEHNR, CDR2 FQNEAQ (reference sequence).

The rearrangement uses TRBV9 and TRBJ2-1; D might be TRBD1 (6 bases). The germline V and J ends were trimmed by 6 bases and 3 bases, with 13 bases remaining between them. The CDR3 runs 14 residues. The germline CDR1 and CDR2 sequences are SGDLS and YYNGEE. The chain's CDR3 is CASTGTTLYNEQFF. DNA of the CDR3: TGTGCCAGCACCGGGACAACCCTCTACAATGAGCAGTTCTTC.

The table lists this clone with a few counts. The chain joins TRBV6-5 to TRBJ2-3; 10 positions match TRBD1. Looked up from germline, CDR1 is MNHEY and CDR2 is SVGAGI. V dropped 6 bases and J dropped 2; count of bases not matched to a gene: 5. This CDR3 comprises 15 residues. CDR3 sequence reads: CASSQGQGYTDTQYF. The CDR3 nucleotides read TGTGCCAGCAGCCAGGGACAGGGGTACACAGATACGCAGTATTTT.

The J gene is TRBJ2-2, the V gene TRBV12-5; D gene ambiguous. This CDR3 comprises 12 residues. The germline V gene has CDR1 LGHNT and CDR2 FRNRAP. Between the trimmed V and J ends, which lost 3 bases and 3 bases, there was a span of 2 bases. Here the CDR3 reads CASGFDTGELFF. CDR3 sequence (DNA): TGTGCTAGTGGTTTCGACACCGGGGAGCTGTTTTTT.